This is a list of T cell receptor beta chains from one sample in a study of cytomegalovirus exposure and HLA in healthy donors. Libraries were prepared by immunoSEQ multiplex PCR; TCRdb keeps only in-frame clonotypes and omits some of them. In the table there are about 250,000 clones, just over 70% of which are singletons. The specimen was PBMCs. All receptors derive from a female donor in good health and CMV-seronegative. Each CDR3 is given with its conserved first and last residue. The D gene is left open where the match is weak. Clone size is given for some rows only: seen once, a few or many times, or a class if the clone is expanded.

>TRBV14|few|TRBD2|TRBJ2-2
TGTGCCAGCAGCCAGCAACCGGGACTAGCGGGAGAGGGGGAGCTGTTTTTT
CASSQQPGLAGEGELFF
>TRBV6-6|few|NA|TRBJ2-4
TGTGCCAGCAGTTTACGGGAAGCCAAAAACATTCAGTACTTC
CASSLREAKNIQYF
>TRBV6-5|NA|NA|TRBJ2-7
TGTGCCAGCAGTTCGCCAGGGAAACCTACCTACGAGCAGTACTTC
CASSSPGKPTYEQYF
>TRBV5-4|NA|TRBD1|TRBJ1-3
TGTGCCAGCAGCAGTACAGGGGGATTCTCTGGAAACACCATATATTTT
CASSSTGGFSGNTIYF
>TRBV27|NA|NA|TRBJ2-7
TGTGCCAGCAGTTGGCAGGCCCCTTGGGCGGGGTACGAGCAGTACTTC
CASSWQAPWAGYEQYF
>TRBV11-3|NA|TRBD1|TRBJ2-7
TGTGCCAGCAGCTTAGATACGAACAGGGGCGAGCAGTACTTC
CASSLDTNRGEQYF
>TRBV27|NA|NA|TRBJ1-1
TGTGCCAGCAGTTATCCCGGCGGTGAAGCTTTCTTT
CASSYPGGEAFF
>TRBV5-1|NA|NA|TRBJ1-2
TGCGCCAGCAGCTTGGGGACAGTCTATGGCTACACCTTC
CASSLGTVYGYTF
>TRBV7-9|NA|NA|TRBJ2-1
TGTGCCAGCAGCTTAGGAGCCCCACTAGCAGGGTCCAATGAGCAGTTCTTC
CASSLGAPLAGSNEQFF
>TRBV6-6|NA|NA|TRBJ2-1
TGTGCCAGCAGTCCCGCGCTTAGCATTGAGCAGTTCTTC
CASSPALSIEQFF
>TRBV10-3|NA|TRBD2|TRBJ2-2
TGTGCCATCACGGGGGGGCTAGCGGGAACGAACACCGGGGAGCTGTTTTTT
CAITGGLAGTNTGELFF
>TRBV19|NA|TRBD1|TRBJ1-2
TGTGCCAGTAGTCCGCCGGACAGGGGCCAGTATGGCTACACCTTC
CASSPPDRGQYGYTF
>TRBV15|NA|NA|TRBJ2-7
TGTGCCACCACCCCCCAGGACAGCTACGAGCAGTACTTC
CATTPQDSYEQYF
>TRBV21-1|NA|NA|TRBJ2-7
TGTGCCAGCTCAAAGGGAAATAGCGGTTCATACACCTACGAGCAGTACTTC
CASSKGNSGSYTYEQYF
>TRBV2|few|TRBD1|TRBJ1-5
TGTGCCACAGGACGGACAGGGGGGAATCAGCCCCAGCATTTT
CATGRTGGNQPQHF
>TRBV5-1|NA|NA|TRBJ2-1
TGCGCCAGCAGCTTGAACAGGGAACGTGAGCAGTTCTTC
CASSLNREREQFF
>TRBV27|NA|NA|TRBJ2-3
TGTGCCAGCAGTCGCCGGATGGGGGCGGGAGATGCAGATACGCAGTATTTT
CASSRRMGAGDADTQYF
>TRBV2|NA|TRBD1|TRBJ1-2
TGTGCCAGCAGGTTCCCCCCGTTCGGGACAGGGGACTATGGCTACACCTTC
CASRFPPFGTGDYGYTF
>TRBV2|NA|TRBD2|TRBJ2-7
TGTGCCAGCAGAATACTAGCGGGAGTTCGGGAGCAGTACTTC
CASRILAGVREQYF
>TRBV15|NA|TRBD2|TRBJ2-3
TGTGCCACCAGCGGCCGCTCGACTAGCGGGAGCACAGATACGCAGTATTTT
CATSGRSTSGSTDTQYF
>TRBV5-4|NA|NA|TRBJ2-6
TGTGCCAGCAGCCCGGAGCGAGGGACTGGAGGCTCCGGGGCCAACGTCCTGACTTTC
CASSPERGTGGSGANVLTF
>TRBV6-1|NA|TRBD1|TRBJ2-5
TGTGCCAGCGGGGAACAGGGGAAAGAGACCCAGTACTTC
CASGEQGKETQYF
>TRBV6-4|NA|NA|TRBJ2-7
TGTGCCAGCAGTGACGCCCGAGGGGGGGCACGTTCCGACGAGCAGTACTTC
CASSDARGGARSDEQYF
>TRBV7-9|NA|TRBD1|TRBJ1-3
TGTGCCAGCAGCTTAGAGGGACAGCGTGTGGGAAACACCATATATTTT
CASSLEGQRVGNTIYF
>TRBV7-9|NA|NA|TRBJ2-1
TGTGCCAGCAGCCAGGATGAGAGCTCCTACAATGAGCAGTTCTTC
CASSQDESSYNEQFF
>TRBV5-1|few|TRBD2|TRBJ2-7
TGCGCCAGCAGCCCCGGGACTACCACTCCGGGCGAGCAGTACTTC
CASSPGTTTPGEQYF
>TRBV11-2|few|TRBD2|TRBJ2-1
TGTGCCAGCAGCTTTATAGCGGGGTCCTACAATGAGCAGTTCTTC
CASSFIAGSYNEQFF
>TRBV30|few|NA|TRBJ1-3
TGTGGCATACACCTCGTCGGGGGGCTCGGAAACACCATATATTTT
CGIHLVGGLGNTIYF
>TRBV5-1|NA|TRBD1|TRBJ2-7
TGCGCCAGCAGCCCGGGACAGGGGGCGGGAGAGCAGTACTTC
CASSPGQGAGEQYF
>TRBV28|NA|TRBD2|TRBJ2-4
TGTGCCAGCAGAGCGGGAGGGGTCAAAAACATTCAGTACTTC
CASRAGGVKNIQYF
>TRBV21-1|few|NA|TRBJ1-5
TGTGCCAGCTCAGATATCCCGTCGGGACAGGGGATGTCGGGTCGCAATCAGCCCCAGCATTTT
CASSDIPSGQGMSGRNQPQHF
>TRBV2|NA|NA|TRBJ1-1
TGTGCCAGCAGTGGGTTGAGGGGGACATCTTTCTTT
CASSGLRGTSFF
>TRBV28|NA|NA|TRBJ1-2
TGTGCCAGCAGTTTCGGGACAACGGGCTACACCTTC
CASSFGTTGYTF
>TRBV6-1|NA|NA|TRBJ1-4
TGTGCCAGCATCGAACCCCACAATGTTAATGAAAAACTGTTTTTT
CASIEPHNVNEKLFF
>TRBV5-6|few|NA|TRBJ2-7
TGTGCCAGCAGCTTGGGAGGTAAAGCCTACGAGCAGTACTTC
CASSLGGKAYEQYF
>TRBV27|NA|TRBD1|TRBJ1-3
TGTGCCAGCAGTCCCCGACAGGGTTTCTCTGGAAACACCATATATTTT
CASSPRQGFSGNTIYF
>TRBV27|NA|NA|TRBJ2-7
TGTGCCAGCAGTTTGGGGACACCATCCTACGAGCAGTACTTC
CASSLGTPSYEQYF
>TRBV27|NA|NA|TRBJ1-3
TGTGCCAGCAGTCCCAATTCTGGAAACACCATATATTTT
CASSPNSGNTIYF
>TRBV15|NA|NA|TRBJ1-5
TGCGCCACCAGCAGAGGTACAGGGCTGAGCAATCAGCCCCAGCATTTT
CATSRGTGLSNQPQHF
>TRBV7-9|once|NA|TRBJ2-5
TGTGCCAGCGGTGTCGGGGAAGAGACCCAGTACTTC
CASGVGEETQYF
>TRBV28|NA|NA|TRBJ2-2
TGTGCCAGCAGTTCCCCGGGTCGCGGGACCGGGGAGCTGTTTTTT
CASSSPGRGTGELFF
>TRBV7-9|NA|TRBD1|TRBJ1-2
TGTGCCAGCAGCCCCGGGACAGGGTGGTATGGCTACACCTTC
CASSPGTGWYGYTF
>TRBV2|once|TRBD1|TRBJ1-5
TGTGCCAGCAACGGACAGGGGCTGATAAATCAGCCCCAGCATTTT
CASNGQGLINQPQHF
>TRBV7-2|NA|TRBD2|TRBJ2-7
TGTGCCAGCAGCTCCTCTAGCGGGAGGGCCAGCGACGAGCAGTACTTC
CASSSSSGRASDEQYF
>TRBV11-1|few|NA|TRBJ2-1
TGTGCCAGCAGCCACCGGGACTACAATGAGCAGTTCTTC
CASSHRDYNEQFF
>TRBV13|NA|TRBD1|TRBJ2-2
TGTGCCAGCAGCCCTGACAGGGGAGGGAACACCGGGGAGCTGTTTTTT
CASSPDRGGNTGELFF
>TRBV14|NA|NA|TRBJ2-5
TGTGCCAGCAGCCAAAAGATGGGGGCTCAAGAGACCCAGTACTTC
CASSQKMGAQETQYF